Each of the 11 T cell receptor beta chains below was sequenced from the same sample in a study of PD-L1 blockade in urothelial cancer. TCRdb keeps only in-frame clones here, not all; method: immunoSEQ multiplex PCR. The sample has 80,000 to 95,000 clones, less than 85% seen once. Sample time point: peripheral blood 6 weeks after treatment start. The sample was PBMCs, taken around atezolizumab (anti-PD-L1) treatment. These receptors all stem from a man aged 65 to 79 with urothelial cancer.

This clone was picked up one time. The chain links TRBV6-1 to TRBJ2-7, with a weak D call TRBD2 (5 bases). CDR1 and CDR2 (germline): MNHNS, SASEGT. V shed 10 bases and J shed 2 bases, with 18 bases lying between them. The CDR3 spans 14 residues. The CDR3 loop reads CATRVLTGTYEQYF. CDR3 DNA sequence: TGTGCCACCCGTGTGTTGACGGGAACCTACGAGCAGTACTTC.

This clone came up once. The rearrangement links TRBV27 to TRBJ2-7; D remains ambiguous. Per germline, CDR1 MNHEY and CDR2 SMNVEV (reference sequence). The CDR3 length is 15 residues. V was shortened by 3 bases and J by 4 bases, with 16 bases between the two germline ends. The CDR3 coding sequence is TGTGCCAGCAGTTTTGGGCCCCCTACCTTTTACGAGCAGTACTTC. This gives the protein CASSFGPPTFYEQYF.

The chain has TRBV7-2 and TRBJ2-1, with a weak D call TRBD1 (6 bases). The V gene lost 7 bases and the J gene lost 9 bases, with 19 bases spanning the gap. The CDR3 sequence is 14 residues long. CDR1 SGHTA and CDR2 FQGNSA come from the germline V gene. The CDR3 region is CASIQSVTGTEQFF. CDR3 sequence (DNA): TGTGCCAGCATCCAATCCGTCACAGGGACTGAGCAGTTCTTC.

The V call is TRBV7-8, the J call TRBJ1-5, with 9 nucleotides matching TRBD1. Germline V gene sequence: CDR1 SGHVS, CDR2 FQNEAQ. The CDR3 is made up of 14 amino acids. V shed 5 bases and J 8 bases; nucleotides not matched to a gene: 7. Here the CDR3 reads CASSATGGAEPQHF. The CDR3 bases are TGTGCCAGCAGCGCAACAGGGGGCGCGGAGCCCCAGCATTTT.

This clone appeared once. The CDR3 bases are TGCGCCAGCAGTTTGACAGCGCTCTCCTACAATGAGCAGTTCTTC. Its translation: CASSLTALSYNEQFF. This chain joins TRBV10-2 and TRBJ2-1, with a weak D call TRBD1 (5 bases). The CDR3 spans 15 residues. V lost 5 bases and J 0 bases, leaving 11 bases between the germline ends. Germline lookup yields CDR1 WSHSY and CDR2 SAAADI.

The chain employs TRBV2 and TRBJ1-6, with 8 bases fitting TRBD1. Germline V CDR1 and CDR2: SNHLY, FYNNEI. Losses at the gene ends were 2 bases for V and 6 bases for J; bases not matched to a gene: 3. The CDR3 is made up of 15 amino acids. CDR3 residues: CASSERQGANSPLHF. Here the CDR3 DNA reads TGTGCCAGCAGTGAAAGGCAGGGGGCTAATTCACCCCTCCACTTT.

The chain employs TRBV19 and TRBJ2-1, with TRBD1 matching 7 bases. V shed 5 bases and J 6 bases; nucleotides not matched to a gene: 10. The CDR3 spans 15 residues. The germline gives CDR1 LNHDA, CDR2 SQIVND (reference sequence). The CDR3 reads CASSQQGQDGNEQFF. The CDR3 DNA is TGTGCCAGTAGTCAACAGGGGCAGGATGGCAATGAGCAGTTCTTC.

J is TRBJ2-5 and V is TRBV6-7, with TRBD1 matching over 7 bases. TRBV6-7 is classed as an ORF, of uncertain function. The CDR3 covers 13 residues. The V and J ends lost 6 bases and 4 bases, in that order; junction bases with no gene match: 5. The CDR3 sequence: CASRSGQVETQYF. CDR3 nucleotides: TGTGCCAGCAGAAGCGGACAGGTAGAGACCCAGTACTTC.

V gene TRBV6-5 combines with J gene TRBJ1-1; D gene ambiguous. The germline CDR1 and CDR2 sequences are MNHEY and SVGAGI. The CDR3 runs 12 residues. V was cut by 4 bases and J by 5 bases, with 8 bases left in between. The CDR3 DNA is TGTGCCAGCAGTTCACTAGGGACTGAAGCTTTCTTT. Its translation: CASSSLGTEAFF.

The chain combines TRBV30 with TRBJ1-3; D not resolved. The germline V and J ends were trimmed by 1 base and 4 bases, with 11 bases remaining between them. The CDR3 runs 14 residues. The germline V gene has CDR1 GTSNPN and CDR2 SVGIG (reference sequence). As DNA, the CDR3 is TGTGCCTGGAGTGCGGATGCGGCCGGAAACACCATATATTTT. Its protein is CAWSADAAGNTIYF.

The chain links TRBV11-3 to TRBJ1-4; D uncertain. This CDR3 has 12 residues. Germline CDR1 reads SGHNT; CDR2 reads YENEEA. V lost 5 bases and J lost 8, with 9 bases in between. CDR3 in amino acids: CASSPDSEKLFF. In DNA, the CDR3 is TGTGCCAGCAGCCCAGACTCAGAAAAACTGTTTTTT.